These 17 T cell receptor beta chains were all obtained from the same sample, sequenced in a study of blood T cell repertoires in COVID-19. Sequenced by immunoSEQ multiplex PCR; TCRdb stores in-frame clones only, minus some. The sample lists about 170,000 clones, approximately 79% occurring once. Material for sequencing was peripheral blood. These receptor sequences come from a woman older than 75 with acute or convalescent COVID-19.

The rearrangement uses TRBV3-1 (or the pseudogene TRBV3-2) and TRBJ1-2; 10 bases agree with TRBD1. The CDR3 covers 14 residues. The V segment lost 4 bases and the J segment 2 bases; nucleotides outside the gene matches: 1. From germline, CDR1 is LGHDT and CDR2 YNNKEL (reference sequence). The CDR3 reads CASSPGQGNYGYTF. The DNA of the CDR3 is TGTGCCAGCAGCCCGGGACAGGGGAACTATGGCTACACCTTC.

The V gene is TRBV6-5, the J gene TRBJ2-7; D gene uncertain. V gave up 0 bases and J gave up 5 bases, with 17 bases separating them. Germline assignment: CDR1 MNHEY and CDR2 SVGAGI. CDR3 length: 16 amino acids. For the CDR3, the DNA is TGTGCCAGCAGTTACTCGCCACTCCCGAGTAACCACGAGCAGTACTTC. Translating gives CASSYSPLPSNHEQYF.

CDR3 in amino acids: CAISEEKGVLGGLFF. CDR3 DNA: TGTGCCATCAGTGAGGAGAAGGGAGTCCTAGGGGGACTGTTTTTT. This sequence joins TRBV10-3 and TRBJ1-4, with D tentatively TRBD1 (6 bases). The CDR3 covers 15 residues. Trimming took off 2 bases at V and 13 bases at J, with 20 bases between the two ends. Germline assignment: CDR1 ENHRY and CDR2 SYGVKD.

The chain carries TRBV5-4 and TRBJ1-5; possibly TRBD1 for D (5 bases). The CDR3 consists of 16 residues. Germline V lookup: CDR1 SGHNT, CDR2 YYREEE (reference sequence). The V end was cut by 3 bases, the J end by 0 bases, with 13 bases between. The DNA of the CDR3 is TGTGCCAGCAGCTCTGGGGGGTCATATAGCAATCAGCCCCAGCATTTT. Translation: CASSSGGSYSNQPQHF.

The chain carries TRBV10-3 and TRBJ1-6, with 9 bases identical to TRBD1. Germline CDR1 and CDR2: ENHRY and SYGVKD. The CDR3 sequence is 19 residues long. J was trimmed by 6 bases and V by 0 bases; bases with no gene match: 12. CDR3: CAISESEPAGTGSNSPLHF. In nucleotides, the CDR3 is TGTGCCATCAGTGAGTCGGAACCCGCCGGGACAGGGAGTAATTCACCCCTCCACTTT.

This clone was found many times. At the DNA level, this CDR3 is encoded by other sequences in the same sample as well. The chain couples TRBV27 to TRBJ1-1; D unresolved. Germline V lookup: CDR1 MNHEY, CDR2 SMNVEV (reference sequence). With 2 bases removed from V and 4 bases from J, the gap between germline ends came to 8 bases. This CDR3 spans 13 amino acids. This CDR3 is CASSLGGPTEAFF. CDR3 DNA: TGTGCCAGCAGTTTAGGAGGCCCCACTGAAGCTTTCTTT.

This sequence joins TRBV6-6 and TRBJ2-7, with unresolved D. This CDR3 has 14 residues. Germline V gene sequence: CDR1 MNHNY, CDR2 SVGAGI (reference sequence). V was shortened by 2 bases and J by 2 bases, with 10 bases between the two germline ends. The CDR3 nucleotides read TGTGCCAGCAGTTACGGCCAGGATACCTACGAGCAGTACTTC. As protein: CASSYGQDTYEQYF.

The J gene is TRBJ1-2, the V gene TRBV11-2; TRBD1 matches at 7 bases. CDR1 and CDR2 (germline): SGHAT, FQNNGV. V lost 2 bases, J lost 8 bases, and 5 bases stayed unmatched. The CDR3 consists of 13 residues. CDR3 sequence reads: CASSLTGDRGYTF. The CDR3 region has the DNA TGTGCCAGCAGCTTAACAGGGGATCGAGGCTACACCTTC.

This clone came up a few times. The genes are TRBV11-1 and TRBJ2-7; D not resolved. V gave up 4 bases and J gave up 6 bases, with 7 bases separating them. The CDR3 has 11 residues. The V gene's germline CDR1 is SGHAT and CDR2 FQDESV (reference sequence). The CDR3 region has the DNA TGTGCCAGCAGCTCAGCCATCGAGCAGTACTTC. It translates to CASSSAIEQYF. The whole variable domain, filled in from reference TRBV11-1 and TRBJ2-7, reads EAEVAQSPRYKITEKSQAVAFWCDPISGHATLYWYRQILGQGPELLVQFQDESVVDDSQLPKDRFSAERLKGVDSTLKIQPAELGDSAMYLCASSSAIEQYFGPGTRLTVT.

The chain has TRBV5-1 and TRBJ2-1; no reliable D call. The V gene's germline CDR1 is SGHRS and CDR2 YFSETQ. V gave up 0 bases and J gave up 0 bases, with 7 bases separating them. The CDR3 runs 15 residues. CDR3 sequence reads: CASSLGYSSYNEQFF. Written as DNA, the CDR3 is TGCGCCAGCAGCTTGGGGTACAGCTCCTACAATGAGCAGTTCTTC.

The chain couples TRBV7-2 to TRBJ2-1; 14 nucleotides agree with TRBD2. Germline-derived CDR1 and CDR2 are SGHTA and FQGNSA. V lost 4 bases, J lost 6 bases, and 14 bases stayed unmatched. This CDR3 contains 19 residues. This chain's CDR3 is CASSSFLRTSGRIPNEQFF. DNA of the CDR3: TGTGCCAGCAGCTCGTTCTTAAGGACTAGCGGGAGGATTCCCAATGAGCAGTTCTTC.

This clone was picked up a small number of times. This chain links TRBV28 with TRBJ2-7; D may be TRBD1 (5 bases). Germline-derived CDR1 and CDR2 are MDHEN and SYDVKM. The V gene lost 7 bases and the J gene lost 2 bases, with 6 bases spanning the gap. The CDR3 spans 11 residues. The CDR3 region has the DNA TGTGCCAGCAAAGGGGCCTACGAGCAGTACTTC. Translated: CASKGAYEQYF.

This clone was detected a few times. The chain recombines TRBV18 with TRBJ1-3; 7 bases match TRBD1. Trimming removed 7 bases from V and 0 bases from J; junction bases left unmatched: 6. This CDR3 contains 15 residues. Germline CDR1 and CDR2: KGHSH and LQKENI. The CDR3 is CASFPDRSSGNTIYF. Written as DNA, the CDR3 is TGTGCCAGCTTCCCGGACAGGAGCTCTGGAAACACCATATATTTT.

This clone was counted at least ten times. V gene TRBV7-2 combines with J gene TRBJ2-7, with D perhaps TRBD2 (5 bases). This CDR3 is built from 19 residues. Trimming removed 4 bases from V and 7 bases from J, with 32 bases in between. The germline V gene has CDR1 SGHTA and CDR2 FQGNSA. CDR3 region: CASSSPTGSVPTYDSEQYF. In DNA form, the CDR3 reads TGTGCCAGCAGCTCACCGACGGGGTCTGTGCCAACCTACGATTCGGAGCAGTACTTC.

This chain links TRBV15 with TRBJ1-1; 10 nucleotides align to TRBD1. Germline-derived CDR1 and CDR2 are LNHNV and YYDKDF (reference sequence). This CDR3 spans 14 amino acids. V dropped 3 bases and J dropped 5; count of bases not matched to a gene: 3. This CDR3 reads CATSRDRGSTEAFF. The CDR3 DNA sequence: TGTGCCACCAGCAGGGACAGGGGGTCTACTGAAGCTTTCTTT.

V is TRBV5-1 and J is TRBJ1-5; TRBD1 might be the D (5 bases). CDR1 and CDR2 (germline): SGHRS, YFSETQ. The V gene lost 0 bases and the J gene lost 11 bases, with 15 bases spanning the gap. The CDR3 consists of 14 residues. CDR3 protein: CASSLAAGTGAQHF. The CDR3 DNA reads TGCGCCAGCAGCTTGGCTGCGGGGACGGGGGCCCAGCATTTT.

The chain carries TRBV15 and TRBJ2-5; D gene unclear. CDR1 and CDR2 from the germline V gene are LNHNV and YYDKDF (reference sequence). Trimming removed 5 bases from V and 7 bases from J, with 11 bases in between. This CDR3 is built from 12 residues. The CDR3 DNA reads TGTGCCACCAGCGAAGTTGCCGGGACCCAGTACTTC. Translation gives CATSEVAGTQYF.